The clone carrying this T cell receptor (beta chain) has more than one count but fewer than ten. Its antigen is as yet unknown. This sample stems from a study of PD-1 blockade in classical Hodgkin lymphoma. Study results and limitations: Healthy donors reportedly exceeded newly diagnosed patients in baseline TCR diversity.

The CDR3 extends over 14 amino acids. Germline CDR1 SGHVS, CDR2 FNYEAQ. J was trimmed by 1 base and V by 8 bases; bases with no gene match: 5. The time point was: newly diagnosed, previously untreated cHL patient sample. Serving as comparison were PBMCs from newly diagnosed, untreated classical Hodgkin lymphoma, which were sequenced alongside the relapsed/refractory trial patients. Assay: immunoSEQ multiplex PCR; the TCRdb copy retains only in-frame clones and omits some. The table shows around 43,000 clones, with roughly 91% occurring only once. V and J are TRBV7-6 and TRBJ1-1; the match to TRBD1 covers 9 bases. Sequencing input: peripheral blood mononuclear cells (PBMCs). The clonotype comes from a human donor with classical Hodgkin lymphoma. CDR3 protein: CASGTGPENTEAFF. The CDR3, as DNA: TGTGCCAGCGGGACAGGGCCTGAGAACACTGAAGCTTTCTTT.